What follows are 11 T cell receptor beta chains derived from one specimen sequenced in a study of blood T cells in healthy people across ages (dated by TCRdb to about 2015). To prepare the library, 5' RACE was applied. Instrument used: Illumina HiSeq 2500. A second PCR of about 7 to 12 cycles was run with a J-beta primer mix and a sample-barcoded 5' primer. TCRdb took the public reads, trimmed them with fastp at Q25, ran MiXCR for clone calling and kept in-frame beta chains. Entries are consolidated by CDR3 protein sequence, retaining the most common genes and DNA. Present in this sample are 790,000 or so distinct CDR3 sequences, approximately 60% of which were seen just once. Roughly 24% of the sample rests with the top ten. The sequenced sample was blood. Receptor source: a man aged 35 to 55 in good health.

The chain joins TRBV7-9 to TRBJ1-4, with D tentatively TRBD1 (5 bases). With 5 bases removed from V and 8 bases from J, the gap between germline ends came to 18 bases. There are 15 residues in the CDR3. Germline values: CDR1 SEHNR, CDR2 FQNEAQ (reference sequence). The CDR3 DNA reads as TGTGCCAGCAGCCTTGCTCCGCGAGGACAAGAAAAACTGTTTTTT. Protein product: CASSLAPRGQEKLFF.

The CDR3 DNA sequence: TGTGCCATCAGCCGGGACAGGGGTGGCGATGAGCAGTTCTTC. Translated, it gives CAISRDRGGDEQFF. J is TRBJ2-1 and V is TRBV10-3, with 10 positions matching TRBD1. CDR3 length: 14 amino acids. With 6 bases clipped from V and 8 bases from J, the junction kept 7 bases outside the gene matches. CDR1 is ENHRY and CDR2 is SYGVKD in the germline V gene.

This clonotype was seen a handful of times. This chain's CDR3 is CASTLLASTDTQYF. Here the CDR3 DNA reads TGTGCCAGCACCCTACTAGCTAGCACAGATACGCAGTATTTT. This chain connects TRBV6-1 to TRBJ2-3; D might be TRBD2 (6 bases). The CDR3 extends over 14 amino acids. The ends were cut back, 7 bases at V and 0 bases at J, with 11 bases in the middle. Per germline, CDR1 MNHNS and CDR2 SASEGT.

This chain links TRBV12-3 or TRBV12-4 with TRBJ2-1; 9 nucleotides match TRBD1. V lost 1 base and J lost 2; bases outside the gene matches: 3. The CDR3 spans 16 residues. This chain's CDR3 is CASSLGTGATYNEQFF. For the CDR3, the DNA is TGTGCCAGCAGTTTAGGGACAGGGGCCACCTACAATGAGCAGTTCTTC.

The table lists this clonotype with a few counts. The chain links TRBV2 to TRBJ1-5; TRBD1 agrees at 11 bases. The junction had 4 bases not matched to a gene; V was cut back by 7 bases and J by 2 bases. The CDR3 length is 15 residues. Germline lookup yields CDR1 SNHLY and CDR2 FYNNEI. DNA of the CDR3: TGTGCCAGCAAAGGGACAGGGGGACGCAATCAGCCCCAGCATTTT. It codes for CASKGTGGRNQPQHF.

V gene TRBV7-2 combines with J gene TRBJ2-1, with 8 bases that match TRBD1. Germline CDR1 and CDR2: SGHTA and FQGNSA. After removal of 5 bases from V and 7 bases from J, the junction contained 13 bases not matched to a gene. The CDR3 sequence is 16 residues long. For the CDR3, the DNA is TGTGCCAGCAGCCCAAATGGGGGACAGGCCGGTAATGAGCAGTTCTTC. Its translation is CASSPNGGQAGNEQFF. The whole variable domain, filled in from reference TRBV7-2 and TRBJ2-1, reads GAGVSQSPSNKVTEKGKDVELRCDPISGHTALYWYRQSLGQGLEFLIYFQGNSAPDKSGLPSDRFSAERTGGSVSTLTIQRTQQEDSAVYLCASSPNGGQAGNEQFFGPGTRLTVL.

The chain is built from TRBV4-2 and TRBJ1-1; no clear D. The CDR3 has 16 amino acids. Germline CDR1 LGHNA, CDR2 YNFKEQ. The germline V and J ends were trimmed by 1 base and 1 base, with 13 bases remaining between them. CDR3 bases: TGTGCCAGCAGCCAAGGGACCTTCGGGGAGAACACTGAAGCTTTCTTT. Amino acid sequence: CASSQGTFGENTEAFF.

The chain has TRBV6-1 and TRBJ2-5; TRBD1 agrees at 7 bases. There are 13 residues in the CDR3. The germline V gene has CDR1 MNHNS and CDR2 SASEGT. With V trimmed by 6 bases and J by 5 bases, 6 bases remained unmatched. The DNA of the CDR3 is TGTGCCAGCAGAGAGACAGGGACGGAGACCCAGTACTTC. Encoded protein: CASRETGTETQYF.

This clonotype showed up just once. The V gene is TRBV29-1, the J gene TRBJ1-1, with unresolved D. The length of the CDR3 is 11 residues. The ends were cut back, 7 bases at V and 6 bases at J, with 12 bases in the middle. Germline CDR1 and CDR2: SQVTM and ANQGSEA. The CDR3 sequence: CSARVGSEAFF. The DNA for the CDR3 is TGCAGCGCTCGAGTGGGATCTGAAGCTTTCTTT.

The CDR3 region is CASSQESTIKNIQYF. The CDR3 DNA sequence: TGTGCCAGCAGCCAAGAGTCAACTATCAAAAACATTCAGTACTTC. The chain carries TRBV3-1 and TRBJ2-4; no clear D. The CDR3 length is 15 residues. Germline V gives CDR1 LGHDT, CDR2 YNNKEL (reference sequence). With 0 bases removed from V and 3 bases from J, the gap between germline ends came to 9 bases.

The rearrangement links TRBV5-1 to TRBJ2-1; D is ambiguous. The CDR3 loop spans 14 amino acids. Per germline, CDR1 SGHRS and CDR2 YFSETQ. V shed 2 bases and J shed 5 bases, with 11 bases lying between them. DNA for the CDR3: TGCGCCAGCAGCTTCAGCAAGGAAAACAATGAGCAGTTCTTC. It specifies CASSFSKENNEQFF.